This TCR beta chain was sequenced during a study of T cell responses to AZD1222 COVID-19 vaccine (dated by TCRdb to the early 2020s). Study-wide context: A total of more than 230 trial participants underwent TCR sequencing, of whom around 210 had received two doses of AZD1222 and around 25 had received two doses of the MenACWY control vaccine. Trial participants were enrolled into age subgroups of 18-55, 56-69 and 70-plus years, which contained about 160, 30 and 59 TCR-sequenced participants, respectively.

The time point label of this sample denotes: baseline before first vaccination. The sample's treatment or condition label, decoded: meningococcal conjugate vaccine given as trial control. Samples from vaccinated people were obtained from the UK trials COV001 and COV002, which included a single-blind randomized controlled phase 2/3 trial of AZD1222 (ChAdOx1 nCoV-19) in healthy adults. Trial participant PBMC samples were collected at day 0 and day 28 after the second dose for TCRbeta chain sequencing. What the research found in general, with its limitations: Conclusions about previously exposed vaccinees were limited because only six AZD1222 recipients were SARS-CoV-2 seropositive at baseline. The whole spike protein was spanned by vaccine-associated CD4 TCRs, and dominant responses were seen in regions 160-218 and 743-854. Reportedly, close to half of the unique spike-specific TCRs recognized epitopes lying outside the regions that are mutated in the B.1.351 and B.1.1.7 variants. The 56-69-year group was small, and its depth increase did not reach significance, likely because of low power. Most participants were white British and females outnumbered males, and the authors suggested that clonal diversity may have been underestimated. A significant rise in spike-specific TCR breadth and depth was observed after two AZD1222 doses relative to day 0 and relative to MenACWY recipients. Because no samples from the day 14 peak response were available, repertoires could be characterized only after the peak T cell response.

The CDR3 regions of human TCRbeta chains were subjected to immunosequencing. Regarding the original processing steps: TCRs in the repertoires were compared against a reference library of SARS-CoV-2-specific TCRs that had been generated with the MIRA antigen-specificity platform. Breadth was defined as the fraction of unique TCRs that were SARS-CoV-2-associated, and depth was defined as the fraction of total T cells that were SARS-CoV-2-associated. Using the MIRA data, every spike-specific TCR was mapped to the spike region that the TCR reacted to and assigned to either a CD4 or a CD8 class. Log10-transformed breadth and depth values were compared by one-way ANOVA with Sidak's multiple comparisons tests. The table comes from immuneACCESS by way of TCRdb, which keeps in-frame sequences with V and J called. Part of the clones is missing from these tables; in studies checked, under half for an unresolved V gene and the rest for unknown reasons. For V, J and clone size, that table is used; D and trimming come from the DNA. The sample includes 75,000 to 95,000 clones, with under 95% observed a single time. Of the sample, 6% to 8.5% is held by the ten largest clones.

The CDR3 covers 16 residues, taking in both the cysteine and the phenylalanine. The sequence is cut down to CDR3 DNA, 48 bases in frame from base 1. CDR1 and CDR2 were assigned from the germline V gene as SGHTA and FQGNSA. At the junction V is shortened by 5 bases and J by 5 bases; bases outside the gene matches: 14. A word on this clone: This clone's antigen is unknown. Base qualities were left out, and no much larger clone turns up one base away.

This receptor was taken from an adult in good health. Material: peripheral blood, obtained on day 0 of MenACWY control vaccination. The rearranged chain carries TRBV7-2 and TRBJ1-2, with TRBD1 matching 7 junction bases. The CDR3 here reads CASSPQGTELTYGYTF. The DNA sequence is given as TGTGCCAGCAGCCCACAGGGGACAGAATTAACATATGGCTACACCTTC.